This entry lists 14 T cell receptor beta chains sequenced from one sample in a study of T cells in Graves' hyperthyroidism and ophthalmopathy (dated by TCRdb to about 2019). To prepare the library, multiplex PCR was applied. Reads for this sample came from an Illumina HiSeq 2000. The TCR beta CDR3 regions were amplified from the RNA transcripts. For the first round of RT-PCR on the TCR CDR3, the HTBI primer set was used together with the Qiagen OneStep RT-PCR kit. TCRdb took the public reads, trimmed them with fastp at Q25, ran MiXCR for clone calling and kept in-frame beta chains. All rows with the same CDR3 protein become a single entry with the most common DNA and genes. The sample table records over 500,000 distinct CDR3 sequences; 12% to 15% of these occur just once. The ten largest clonotypes hold more than 11% of the sample. The sequencing sample was made of blood. These receptors all come from a woman between 40 and 55 years old with Graves' hyperthyroidism.

At least ten counts were recorded for this clonotype. V and J are TRBV28 and TRBJ1-1, with D hard to call. This CDR3 has 15 residues. Trimming left V 0 bases short and J 3 bases short, with 11 bases between. Per germline, CDR1 MDHEN and CDR2 SYDVKM. The CDR3 here is CASSLWDGRDTEAFF. CDR3 bases: TGTGCCAGCAGTTTATGGGACGGCCGGGACACTGAAGCTTTCTTT.

Many counts were recorded for this clonotype. J is TRBJ2-7 and V is TRBV10-3, with a possible D match to TRBD1 (6 bases). The CDR3 spans 14 residues. Per germline, CDR1 ENHRY and CDR2 SYGVKD. The V and J ends lost 3 bases and 7 bases respectively, with 16 bases between them. CDR3 nucleotide sequence: TGTGCCATCAGTGAAGGGGCCCCAGGGGCAGAGCAGTACTTC. Translated: CAISEGAPGAEQYF.

This clonotype was recorded many times. This chain links TRBV11-2 with TRBJ2-5; 13 nucleotides match TRBD2. Unmatched junction bases numbered 5, after V lost 5 bases and J lost 5 bases. Germline V gene data show CDR1 as SGHAT and CDR2 as FQNNGV. The CDR3 sequence is 15 residues long. CDR3: CASSPRTSGSETQYF. The CDR3 DNA reads TGTGCCAGCAGCCCTCGGACTAGCGGGAGTGAGACCCAGTACTTC.

The chain joins TRBV12-3 or TRBV12-4 to TRBJ2-1; 8 bases agree with TRBD2. The J call may not be correct, given that the DNA end is closer to TRBJ2-7. The CDR3 runs 15 residues. CDR3 sequence reads: CASSFSGVSYNEQYF. CDR3 in DNA: TGTGCCAGCAGTTTTAGCGGGGTGTCCTACAATGAGCAGTACTTC.

This clonotype was recorded many times. This chain joins TRBV20-1 and TRBJ2-7; 8 bases line up with TRBD1. Germline V gives CDR1 DFQATT, CDR2 SNEGSKA (reference sequence). Trimming took 6 bases from V and 2 from J; bases not matched to a gene: 9. The CDR3 covers 14 residues. CDR3 loop: CSATTGQGTYEQYF. The DNA for the CDR3 is TGCAGTGCCACGACTGGACAGGGAACCTACGAGCAGTACTTC.

This clonotype was detected only a few times. A much larger clone differs by one base, so this may be a read error. This CDR3 is CASSRGDSSYNKQFF. Here the CDR3 DNA reads TGTGCCAGCAGTCGAGGGGATAGCTCCTACAATAAGCAGTTCTTC. The rearrangement links TRBV7-9 to TRBJ2-1, with D perhaps TRBD1 or TRBD2 (5 bases each). The CDR3 totals 15 residues. Looked up from germline, CDR1 is SEHNR and CDR2 is FQNEAQ (reference sequence).

This clonotype is a singleton in its sample. The V and J genes are TRBV25-1 and TRBJ1-6; possibly TRBD1 for D (6 bases). Germline CDR1 is MGHDK and CDR2 is SYGVNS. CDR3 length equals 14 residues. V was clipped by 10 bases and J by 7 bases, with 17 bases between them. The CDR3 region has the DNA TGTGCCACCACCTCAGGGGATTGGAATTCACCCCTCCACTTT. Translation gives CATTSGDWNSPLHF.

This clonotype was observed many times. The chain joins TRBV13 to TRBJ2-5; 8 bases agree with TRBD1. J lost 4 bases, V lost 4 bases, and 8 bases had no gene match. CDR1 PRHDT and CDR2 FYEKMQ come from the germline V gene (reference sequence). The CDR3 sequence is 15 residues long. This CDR3 reads CASSSGQGLGETQYF. The CDR3 DNA reads TGTGCCAGCAGCTCCGGACAGGGTCTAGGAGAGACCCAGTACTTC. The variable domain in full, completed from reference TRBV13 and TRBJ2-5, reads AAGVIQSPRHLIKEKRETATLKCYPIPRHDTVYWYQQGPGQDPQFLISFYEKMQSDKGSIPDRFSAQQFSDYHSELNMSSLELGDSALYFCASSSGQGLGETQYFGPGTRLLVL.

This clonotype was seen ten or more times. This chain links TRBV3-1 with TRBJ2-5; no firm D call. This CDR3 region has 14 residues. Trimming pared 4 bases from V and 4 bases from J, leaving 13 bases between. Germline values: CDR1 LGHDT, CDR2 YNNKEL (reference sequence). The CDR3 region is CASSPEVSLETQYF. The CDR3 DNA reads TGTGCCAGCAGCCCCGAGGTGTCCCTAGAGACCCAGTACTTC.

This clonotype was recorded many times. This chain joins TRBV6-1 and TRBJ1-1; maybe TRBD1 (5 bases). The CDR3 consists of 14 residues. The V end was cut by 6 bases, the J end by 12 bases, with 23 bases between. The germline V gene encodes CDR1 MNHNS and CDR2 SASEGT. CDR3: CASSNPVDWGRTFF. In DNA form, the CDR3 reads TGTGCCAGCAGCAACCCCGTCGATTGGGGACGAACTTTCTTT.

This clonotype was picked up many times. CDR3 residues: CSAHLGAGELFF. The CDR3, as DNA: TGCAGTGCCCACCTCGGGGCCGGGGAGCTGTTTTTT. The chain has TRBV20-1 and TRBJ2-2, with D perhaps matching TRBD2 (5 bases). Germline CDR1 reads DFQATT; CDR2 reads SNEGSKA (reference sequence). The CDR3 sequence is 12 residues long. V was pared by 6 bases and J by 6 bases, with 11 bases between.

This clonotype was observed a handful of times. J is TRBJ1-3 and V is TRBV7-9, with D unclear. Trimming removed 3 bases from V and 0 bases from J, with 6 bases in between. Looked up from germline, CDR1 is SEHNR and CDR2 is FQNEAQ (reference sequence). The CDR3 loop spans 14 amino acids. CDR3 sequence reads: CASSLDVSGNTIYF. The CDR3 coding sequence is TGTGCCAGCAGCTTGGACGTCTCTGGAAACACCATATATTTT. Based on the CDR3 plus reference TRBV7-9 and TRBJ1-3, the full variable domain is DTGVSQNPRHKITKRGQNVTFRCDPISEHNRLYWYRQTLGQGPEFLTYFQNEAQLEKSRLLSDRFSAERPKGSFSTLEIQRTEQGDSAMYLCASSLDVSGNTIYFGEGSWLTVV.

This clonotype was counted between two and nine times. J is TRBJ2-2 and V is TRBV4-1; TRBD2 matches at 12 bases. The CDR3 length is 18 residues. Looked up from germline, CDR1 is MGHRA and CDR2 is YSYEKL. V lost 8 bases to trimming and J lost 9 bases; unmatched junction nucleotides: 19. The CDR3 here is CASRNPMEASGRARELFF. DNA of the CDR3: TGCGCCAGCCGAAATCCTATGGAGGCTAGCGGGAGGGCCCGGGAGCTGTTTTTT.

In its sample, this clonotype was seen many times. The chain has TRBV5-1 and TRBJ2-1; 10 positions match TRBD2. V gave up 3 bases and J gave up 10 bases; unmatched junction bases: 10. CDR1 is SGHRS and CDR2 is YFSETQ in the germline V gene. The length of the CDR3 is 15 residues. CDR3 amino acids: CASSSPSGSHEEQFF. CDR3 DNA sequence: TGCGCCAGCAGCTCCCCTAGCGGGAGCCATGAGGAGCAGTTCTTC.